The rows below give T cell receptor beta chains drawn from one sample of a study of immune evolution from preneoplasia to lung adenocarcinoma. Some clones are missing from TCRdb's copy, which holds only in-frame ones; the method was immunoSEQ multiplex PCR. The table shows over 14,000 clones, with 81% occurring only once. The sequenced material came from FFPE minimally invasive lung adenocarcinoma tissue. All receptors derive from a person aged 60 to 85 with lung adenocarcinoma. CDR3s include the opening cysteine and the closing phenylalanine or tryptophan. D genes are given only for firm matches. The listing skips clone size in some rows; elsewhere it reads once, few, many or a size class.

J: TRBJ2-2
V: TRBV6-5
D: .
size: once
CDR3: CASTPRVSGELFF
DNA: TGTGCCAGCACCCCCAGGGTCTCCGGGGAGCTGTTTTTT

J: TRBJ1-5
V: TRBV30
D: .
size: .
CDR3: CAWSVGGARQAQPQHF
DNA: TGTGCCTGGAGTGTAGGGGGGGCGCGACAAGCTCAGCCCCAGCATTTT

J: TRBJ2-1
V: TRBV9
D: .
size: .
CDR3: CASSVSPRSGQNSYNEQFF
DNA: TGTGCCAGCAGCGTTTCACCTCGGAGCGGCCAAAATTCCTACAATGAGCAGTTCTTC

J: TRBJ1-2
V: TRBV7-9
D: .
size: .
CDR3: CASSNAGRSKDGYTF
DNA: TGTGCCAGCAGTAACGCAGGGCGGTCTAAGGATGGCTACACCTTC

J: TRBJ1-2
V: TRBV5-6
D: TRBD1
size: few
CDR3: CASSPPGQGAGYTF
DNA: TGTGCCAGCAGCCCCCCCGGACAGGGTGCGGGCTACACCTTC

J: TRBJ2-1
V: TRBV9
D: .
size: .
CDR3: CASSVAGWREQFF
DNA: TGTGCCAGCAGCGTAGCTGGATGGAGGGAGCAGTTCTTC

J: TRBJ2-7
V: TRBV5-1
D: .
size: .
CDR3: CASSFGNYEQYF
DNA: TGCGCCAGCAGCTTCGGGAACTACGAGCAGTACTTC

J: TRBJ1-4
V: TRBV6-5
D: TRBD1
size: .
CDR3: CASSYTTGDNEKLFF
DNA: TGTGCCAGCAGTTACACGACAGGGGACAATGAAAAACTGTTTTTT

J: TRBJ2-1
V: TRBV11-2
D: TRBD1
size: .
CDR3: CASSRTGGHEQFF
DNA: TGTGCCAGCAGTCGAACAGGGGGCCATGAGCAGTTCTTC

J: TRBJ1-1
V: TRBV4-1
D: .
size: .
CDR3: CASSHRGRWSEAFF
DNA: TGCGCCAGCAGCCACCGGGGGCGATGGTCTGAAGCTTTCTTT

J: TRBJ1-5
V: TRBV7-9
D: .
size: .
CDR3: CASSLGTENQPQHF
DNA: TGTGCCAGCAGCTTAGGGACAGAGAATCAGCCCCAGCATTTT

J: TRBJ2-1
V: TRBV10-3
D: .
size: .
CDR3: CAIKVEQFF
DNA: TGTGCCATCAAGGTTGAGCAGTTCTTC

J: TRBJ2-3
V: TRBV6-1
D: TRBD2
size: .
CDR3: CASSELGTRTDTQYF
DNA: TGTGCCAGCAGTGAATTGGGGACTAGAACAGATACGCAGTATTTT

J: TRBJ1-4
V: TRBV11-2
D: TRBD1
size: .
CDR3: CASSPGTATNEKLFF
DNA: TGTGCCAGCAGCCCCGGGACAGCAACTAATGAAAAACTGTTTTTT

J: TRBJ2-5
V: TRBV7-3
D: .
size: .
CDR3: CASSLGGLETQYF
DNA: TGTGCCAGCAGCCTCGGGGGATTAGAGACCCAGTACTTC

J: TRBJ1-2
V: TRBV30
D: .
size: .
CDR3: CAWSVPGRSRHYGYTF
DNA: TGTGCCTGGAGTGTCCCGGGACGAAGCCGACACTATGGCTACACCTTC

J: TRBJ2-5
V: TRBV25-1
D: TRBD2
size: once
CDR3: CASSQAGDETQYF
DNA: TGTGCCAGCAGTCAAGCGGGAGATGAGACCCAGTACTTC

J: TRBJ2-5
V: TRBV19
D: .
size: .
CDR3: CASSQGGSQYF
DNA: TGTGCCAGTAGTCAGGGGGGGTCCCAGTACTTC

J: TRBJ1-4
V: TRBV30
D: TRBD1
size: .
CDR3: CACSLWTGNEKLFF
DNA: TGTGCCTGTTCCCTTTGGACAGGTAATGAAAAACTGTTTTTT

J: TRBJ2-3
V: TRBV15
D: TRBD2
size: .
CDR3: CATSRPPLLAGVADTQYF
DNA: TGTGCCACCAGCAGACCCCCGCTTCTAGCGGGAGTTGCAGATACGCAGTATTTT

J: TRBJ2-3
V: TRBV5-5
D: .
size: .
CDR3: CASSLARLADPQYF
DNA: TGTGCCAGCAGCTTGGCCCGGTTGGCAGACCCGCAGTATTTT

J: TRBJ1-2
V: TRBV19
D: TRBD1
size: once
CDR3: CASSIGDGQGAYGYTF
DNA: TGTGCCAGTAGTATAGGAGACGGGCAGGGGGCCTATGGCTACACCTTC

J: TRBJ2-2
V: TRBV30
D: .
size: .
CDR3: CAWRQAGELFF
DNA: TGTGCCTGGAGGCAAGCCGGGGAGCTGTTTTTT

J: TRBJ2-1
V: TRBV6-4
D: TRBD2
size: .
CDR3: CASSDSTSGSNEQFF
DNA: TGTGCCAGCAGTGACTCGACTAGCGGGAGCAATGAGCAGTTCTTC

J: TRBJ1-4
V: TRBV28
D: .
size: .
CDR3: CASGVGVTNEKLFF
DNA: TGTGCCAGCGGGGTAGGGGTGACTAATGAAAAACTGTTTTTT

J: TRBJ1-5
V: TRBV7-8
D: .
size: once
CDR3: CASSLQTGGNQPQHF
DNA: TGTGCCAGCAGCTTACAAACTGGGGGCAATCAGCCCCAGCATTTT

J: TRBJ2-1
V: TRBV30
D: .
size: .
CDR3: CAWSKYPPGPRNEQFF
DNA: TGTGCCTGGAGCAAATATCCGCCGGGACCCCGGAATGAGCAGTTCTTC

J: TRBJ2-7
V: TRBV28
D: .
size: .
CDR3: CASIPTRGQVRYEQYF
DNA: TGTGCCAGCATCCCGACTAGAGGCCAGGTACGCTACGAGCAGTACTTC

J: TRBJ2-7
V: TRBV7-2
D: TRBD2
size: .
CDR3: CASSLARTSHEQYF
DNA: TGTGCCAGCAGCTTAGCGCGGACTAGCCACGAGCAGTACTTC